The present TCR beta chain was sequenced within a study of beta chain features in type 1 diabetes. Study-level results: For Type 1 diabetes patients, all four CD4+ subsets carried TCRB CDR3s that were moderately but significantly shorter.

CD4+ naive, central memory, regulatory and stem cell-like memory cells were sorted via CD45RO/CCR7/CD25/CD127/CD95/CD27. Populations obtained by sorting all exceeded 98% purity. Germline values: CDR1 SGHVS, CDR2 FQNEAQ. The CDR3 covers 14 residues. Expressed TCRB transcripts were sequenced because the isolated RNA had all been reverse transcribed beforehand. Assay used: immunoSEQ multiplex PCR; TCRdb lists only in-frame clones, some missing. The data show 15,000 to 20,000 clones, 50% seen once. As concerns this clone: As yet, its antigen is unknown.

The chain uses TRBV7-8 and TRBJ1-3; 8 bases align to TRBD1. This TCR was recovered from a man between 18 and 35 years old in good health. The sample comprised stem cell memory CD4+ T cells from blood. In nucleotides, the CDR3 is TGTGCTACACCCGGGGCAGGGGGCGGAAACACCATATATTTT. It codes for CATPGAGGGNTIYF.